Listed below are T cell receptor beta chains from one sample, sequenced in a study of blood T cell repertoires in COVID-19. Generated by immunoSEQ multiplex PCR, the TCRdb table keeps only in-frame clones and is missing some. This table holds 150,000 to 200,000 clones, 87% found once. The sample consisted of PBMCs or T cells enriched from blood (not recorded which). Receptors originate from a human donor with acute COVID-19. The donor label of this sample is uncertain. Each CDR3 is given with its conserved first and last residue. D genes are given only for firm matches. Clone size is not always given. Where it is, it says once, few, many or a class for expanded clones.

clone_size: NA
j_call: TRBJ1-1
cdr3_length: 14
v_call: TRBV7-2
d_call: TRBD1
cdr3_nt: TGTGCCAGCAGCTTAGACGGACAGGGCGGTGAAGCTTTCTTT
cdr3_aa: CASSLDGQGGEAFF

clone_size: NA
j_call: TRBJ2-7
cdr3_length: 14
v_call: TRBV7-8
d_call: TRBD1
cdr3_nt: TGTGCCAGCAGCGCCCGGGACAGGCTCTACGAGCAGTACTTC
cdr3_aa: CASSARDRLYEQYF

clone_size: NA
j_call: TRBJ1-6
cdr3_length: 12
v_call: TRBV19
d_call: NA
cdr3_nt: TGTGCCAGTAGCACGGGGATTTCAACCCTCCACTTT
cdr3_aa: CASSTGISTLHF

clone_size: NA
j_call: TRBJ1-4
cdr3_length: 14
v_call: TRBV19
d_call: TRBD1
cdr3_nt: TGTGCCAGTAGCGAGACAGGGCTGGTTGAAAAACTGTTTTTT
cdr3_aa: CASSETGLVEKLFF

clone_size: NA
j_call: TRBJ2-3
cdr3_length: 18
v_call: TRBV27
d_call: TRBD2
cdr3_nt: TGTGCCAGCAGTCGTGCCGGGACTAGCGGGATTAGCACAGATACGCAGTATTTT
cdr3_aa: CASSRAGTSGISTDTQYF

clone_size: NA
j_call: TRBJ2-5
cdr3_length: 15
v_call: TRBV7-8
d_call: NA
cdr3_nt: TGTGCCAGCAGCCCCGACGGGACAATAAGGGGGACCCAGTACTTC
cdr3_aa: CASSPDGTIRGTQYF

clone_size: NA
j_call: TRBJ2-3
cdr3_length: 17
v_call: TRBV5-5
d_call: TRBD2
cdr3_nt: TGTGCCAGCAGCCCACATAGCAGCGGGATAGGGACAGATACGCAGTATTTT
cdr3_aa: CASSPHSSGIGTDTQYF

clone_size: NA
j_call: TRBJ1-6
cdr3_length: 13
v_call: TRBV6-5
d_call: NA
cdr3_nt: TGTGCCAGCAGGAGGACAGTCAATTCACCCCTCCACTTT
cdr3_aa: CASRRTVNSPLHF

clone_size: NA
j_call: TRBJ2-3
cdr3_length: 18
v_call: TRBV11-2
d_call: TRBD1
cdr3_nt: TGTGCCAGCAGCGGGGCCGGGACAGGAGGGGGGAGCACAGATACGCAGTATTTT
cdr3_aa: CASSGAGTGGGSTDTQYF

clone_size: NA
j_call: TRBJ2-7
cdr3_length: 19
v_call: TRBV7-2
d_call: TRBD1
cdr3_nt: TGTGCCAGCAGCCCCCCGAGACGCCCCCCGGGACAGTCAACCTACGAGCAGTACTTC
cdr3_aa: CASSPPRRPPGQSTYEQYF

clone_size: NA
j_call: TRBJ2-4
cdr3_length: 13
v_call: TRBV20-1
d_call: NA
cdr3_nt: TGCAGTGCGAGTCAGGGGGGTAAAAACATTCAGTACTTC
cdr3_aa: CSASQGGKNIQYF

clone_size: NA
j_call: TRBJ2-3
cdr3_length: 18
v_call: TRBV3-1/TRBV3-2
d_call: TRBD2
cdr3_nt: TGTGCCAGCAGCCCCCGACGCTCTAGCGGGGGGGGTGGAGATACGCAGTATTTT
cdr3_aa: CASSPRRSSGGGGDTQYF

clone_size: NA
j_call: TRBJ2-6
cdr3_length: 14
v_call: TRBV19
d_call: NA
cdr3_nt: TGTGCCAGTAATCCGGCTAGTGGGGCCAACGTCCTGACTTTC
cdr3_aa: CASNPASGANVLTF

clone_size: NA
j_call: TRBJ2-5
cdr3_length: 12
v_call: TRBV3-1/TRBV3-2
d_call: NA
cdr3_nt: TGTGCCAGCAGCCAGGAGGAGGGGACCCAGTACTTC
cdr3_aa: CASSQEEGTQYF

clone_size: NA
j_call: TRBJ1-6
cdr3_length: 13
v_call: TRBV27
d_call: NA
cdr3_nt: TGTGCCAGCAGTCAGGGGTATAATTCACCCCTCCACTTT
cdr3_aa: CASSQGYNSPLHF

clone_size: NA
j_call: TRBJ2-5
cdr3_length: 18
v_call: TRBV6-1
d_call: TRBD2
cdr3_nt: TGTGCCAGCAGTGCCGGCCCACTAGCGGGGGGACCTAAGGAGACCCAGTACTTC
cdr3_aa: CASSAGPLAGGPKETQYF

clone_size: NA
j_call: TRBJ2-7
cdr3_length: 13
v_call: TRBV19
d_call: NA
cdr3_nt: TGTGCCAGTAGTCACCCCGGCGGGAACGAGCAGTACTTC
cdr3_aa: CASSHPGGNEQYF

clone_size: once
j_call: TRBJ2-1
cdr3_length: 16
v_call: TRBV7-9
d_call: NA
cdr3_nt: TGTGCCAGCAGCTTGCTAGCTGCCAGCTCCTACAATGAGCAGTTCTTC
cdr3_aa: CASSLLAASSYNEQFF

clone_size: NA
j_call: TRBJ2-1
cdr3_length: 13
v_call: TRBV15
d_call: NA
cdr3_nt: TGTGCCACCAGCAGAGATTTCGGTAATGAGCAGTTCTTC
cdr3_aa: CATSRDFGNEQFF

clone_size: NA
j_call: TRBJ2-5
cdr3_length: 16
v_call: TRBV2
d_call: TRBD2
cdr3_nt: TGTGCCAGCAGATCCGCCGGAGCGGGGGCCCAAGAGACCCAGTACTTC
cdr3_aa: CASRSAGAGAQETQYF

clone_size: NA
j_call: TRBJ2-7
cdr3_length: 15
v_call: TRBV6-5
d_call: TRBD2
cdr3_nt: TGTGCCAGCAGTTTCCAGACTAGCGGGGGAACCGAGCAGTACTTC
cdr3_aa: CASSFQTSGGTEQYF

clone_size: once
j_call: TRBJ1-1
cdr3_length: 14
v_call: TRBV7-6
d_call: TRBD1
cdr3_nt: TGTGCCAGCAGCCCAGGACAGGGGGTGACTGAAGCTTTCTTT
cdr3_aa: CASSPGQGVTEAFF